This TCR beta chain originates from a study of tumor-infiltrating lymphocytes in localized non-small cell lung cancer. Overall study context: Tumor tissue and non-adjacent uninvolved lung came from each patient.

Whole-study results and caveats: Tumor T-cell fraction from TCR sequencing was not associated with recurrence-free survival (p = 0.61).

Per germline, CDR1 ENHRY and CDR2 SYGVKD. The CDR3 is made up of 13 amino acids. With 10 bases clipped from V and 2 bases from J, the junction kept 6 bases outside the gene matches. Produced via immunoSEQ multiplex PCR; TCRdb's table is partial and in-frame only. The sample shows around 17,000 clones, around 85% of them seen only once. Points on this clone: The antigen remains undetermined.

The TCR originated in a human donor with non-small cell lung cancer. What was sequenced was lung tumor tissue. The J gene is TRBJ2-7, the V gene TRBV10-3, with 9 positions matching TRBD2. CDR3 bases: TGTGCCAGTCGGCGGGGGGGCCCCTACGAGCAGTACTTC. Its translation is CASRRGGPYEQYF.